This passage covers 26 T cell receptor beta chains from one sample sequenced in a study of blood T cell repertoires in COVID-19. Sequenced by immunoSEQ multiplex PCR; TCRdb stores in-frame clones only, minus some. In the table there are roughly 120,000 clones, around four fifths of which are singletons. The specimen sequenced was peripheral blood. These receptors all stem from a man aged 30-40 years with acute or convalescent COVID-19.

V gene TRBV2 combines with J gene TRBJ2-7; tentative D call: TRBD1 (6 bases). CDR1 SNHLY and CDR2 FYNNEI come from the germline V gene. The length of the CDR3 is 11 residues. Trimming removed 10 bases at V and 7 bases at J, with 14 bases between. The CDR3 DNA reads TGTGCCAACGGACAGCCCTTGGAGCAGTACTTC. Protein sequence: CANGQPLEQYF.

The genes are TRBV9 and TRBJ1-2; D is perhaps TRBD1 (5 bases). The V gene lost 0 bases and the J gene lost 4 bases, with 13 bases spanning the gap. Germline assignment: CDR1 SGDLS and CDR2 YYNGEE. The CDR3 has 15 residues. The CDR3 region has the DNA TGTGCCAGCAGCGTAGGCCTAGGGGTTGGCTATGGCTACACCTTC. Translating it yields CASSVGLGVGYGYTF.

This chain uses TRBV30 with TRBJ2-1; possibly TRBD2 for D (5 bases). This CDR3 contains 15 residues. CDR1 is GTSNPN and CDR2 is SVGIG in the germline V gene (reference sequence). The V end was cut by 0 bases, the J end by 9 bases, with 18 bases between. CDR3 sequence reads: CAWSVLVRGDGEQFF. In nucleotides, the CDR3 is TGTGCCTGGAGTGTACTAGTCAGAGGAGATGGTGAGCAGTTCTTC.

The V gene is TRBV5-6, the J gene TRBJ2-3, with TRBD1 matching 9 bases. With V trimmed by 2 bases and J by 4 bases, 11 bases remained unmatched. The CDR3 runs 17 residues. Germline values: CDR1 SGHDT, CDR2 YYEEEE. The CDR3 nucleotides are TGTGCCAGCAGCTTCCTCCCGGACAGGGGAATGGCAGATACGCAGTATTTT. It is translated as CASSFLPDRGMADTQYF.

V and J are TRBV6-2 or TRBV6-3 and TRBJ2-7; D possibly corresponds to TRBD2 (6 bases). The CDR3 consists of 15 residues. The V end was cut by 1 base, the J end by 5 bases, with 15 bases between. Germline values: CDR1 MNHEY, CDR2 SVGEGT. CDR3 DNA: TGTGCCAGCAGTTACTTCGGTAGCTCGGGGGACGAGCAGTACTTC. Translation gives CASSYFGSSGDEQYF.

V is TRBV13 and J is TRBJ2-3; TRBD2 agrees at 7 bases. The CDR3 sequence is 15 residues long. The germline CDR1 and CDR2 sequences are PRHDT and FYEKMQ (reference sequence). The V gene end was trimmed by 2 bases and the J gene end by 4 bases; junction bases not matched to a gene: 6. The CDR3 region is CASSLWEGRADTQYF. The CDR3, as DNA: TGTGCCAGCAGCTTATGGGAGGGCCGGGCAGATACGCAGTATTTT.

CDR3 bases: TGTGCCAGCAGTGACGGGACAAATGAAAAACTGTTTTTT. Translated: CASSDGTNEKLFF. This chain joins TRBV6-4 and TRBJ1-4; a possible D gene is TRBD1 (6 bases). The CDR3 runs to 13 residues. V lost 2 bases and J 5 bases, leaving 6 bases between the germline ends. The V gene's germline CDR1 is MRHNA and CDR2 SNTAGT.

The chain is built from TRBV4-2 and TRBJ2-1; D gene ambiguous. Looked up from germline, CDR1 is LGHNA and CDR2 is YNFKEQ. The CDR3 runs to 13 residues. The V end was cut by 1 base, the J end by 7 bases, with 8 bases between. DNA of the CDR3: TGTGCCAGCAGCCAAGTACTTCTAAATGAGCAGTTCTTC. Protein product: CASSQVLLNEQFF.

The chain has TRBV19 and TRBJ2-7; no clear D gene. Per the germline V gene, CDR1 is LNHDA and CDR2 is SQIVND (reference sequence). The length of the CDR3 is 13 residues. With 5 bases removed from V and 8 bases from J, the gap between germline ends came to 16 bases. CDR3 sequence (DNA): TGTGCCAGTAGTGGGCAGACCTACGTCCAGCAGTACTTC. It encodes CASSGQTYVQQYF. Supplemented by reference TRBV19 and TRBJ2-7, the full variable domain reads DGGITQSPKYLFRKEGQNVTLSCEQNLNHDAMYWYRQDPGQGLRLIYYSQIVNDFQKGDIAEGYSVSREKKESFPLTVTSAQKNPTAFYLCASSGQTYVQQYFGPGTRLTVT.

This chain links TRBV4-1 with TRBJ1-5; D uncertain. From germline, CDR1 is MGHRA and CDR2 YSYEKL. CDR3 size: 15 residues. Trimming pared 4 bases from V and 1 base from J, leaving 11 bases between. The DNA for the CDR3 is TGCGCCAGCAGCCCTTTTCGACTGAGCAATCAGCCCCAGCATTTT. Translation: CASSPFRLSNQPQHF.

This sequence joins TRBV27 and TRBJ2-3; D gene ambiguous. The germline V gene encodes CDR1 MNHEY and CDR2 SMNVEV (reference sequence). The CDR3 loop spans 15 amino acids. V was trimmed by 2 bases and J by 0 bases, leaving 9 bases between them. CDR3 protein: CASSLEYSSTDTQYF. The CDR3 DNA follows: TGTGCCAGCAGTTTAGAGTACAGTAGCACAGATACGCAGTATTTT.

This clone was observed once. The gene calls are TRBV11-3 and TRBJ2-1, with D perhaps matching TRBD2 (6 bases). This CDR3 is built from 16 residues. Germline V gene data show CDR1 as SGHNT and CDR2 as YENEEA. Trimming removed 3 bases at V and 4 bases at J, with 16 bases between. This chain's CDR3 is CASSFSLVGGYNEQFF. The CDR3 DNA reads TGTGCCAGCAGCTTCTCGCTAGTGGGAGGTTACAATGAGCAGTTCTTC.

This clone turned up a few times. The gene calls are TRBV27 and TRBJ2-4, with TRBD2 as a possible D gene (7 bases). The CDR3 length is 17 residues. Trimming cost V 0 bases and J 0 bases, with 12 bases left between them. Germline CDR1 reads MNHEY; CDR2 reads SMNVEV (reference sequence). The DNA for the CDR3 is TGTGCCAGCAGTTTATCGGGGGGGCGGGTAGCCAAAAACATTCAGTACTTC. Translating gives CASSLSGGRVAKNIQYF.

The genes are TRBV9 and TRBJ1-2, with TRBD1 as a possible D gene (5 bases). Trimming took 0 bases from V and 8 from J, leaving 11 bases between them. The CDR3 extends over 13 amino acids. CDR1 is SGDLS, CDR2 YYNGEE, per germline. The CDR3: CASSVEWGEGYTF. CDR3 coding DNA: TGTGCCAGCAGCGTAGAATGGGGCGAGGGCTACACCTTC.

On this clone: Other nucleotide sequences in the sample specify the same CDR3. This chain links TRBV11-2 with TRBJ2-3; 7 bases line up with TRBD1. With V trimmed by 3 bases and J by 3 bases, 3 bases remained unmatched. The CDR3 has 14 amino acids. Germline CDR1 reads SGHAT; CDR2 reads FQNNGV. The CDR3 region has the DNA TGTGCCAGCAGCTTTGCAGGGGGTACAGATACGCAGTATTTT. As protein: CASSFAGGTDTQYF.

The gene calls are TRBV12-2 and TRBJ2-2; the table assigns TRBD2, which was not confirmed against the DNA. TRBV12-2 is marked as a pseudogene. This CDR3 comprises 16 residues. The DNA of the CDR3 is TGTGCAAGTCGCTTAGCTCGTACCCGAGGGTACGGGGAGCTGTTTTTT. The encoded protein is CASRLARTRGYGELFF.

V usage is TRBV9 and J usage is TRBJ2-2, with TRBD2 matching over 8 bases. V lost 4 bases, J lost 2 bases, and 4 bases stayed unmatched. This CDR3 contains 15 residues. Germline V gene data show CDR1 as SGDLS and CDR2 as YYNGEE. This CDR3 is CASSSGLANTGELFF. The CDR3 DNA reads TGTGCCAGCAGCTCCGGACTAGCTAACACCGGGGAGCTGTTTTTT.

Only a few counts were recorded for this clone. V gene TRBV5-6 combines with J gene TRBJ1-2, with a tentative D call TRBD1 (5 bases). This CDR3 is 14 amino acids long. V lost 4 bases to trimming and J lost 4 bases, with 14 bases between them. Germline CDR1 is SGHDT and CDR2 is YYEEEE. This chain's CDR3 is CASSSIRGGYGYTF. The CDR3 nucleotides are TGTGCCAGCAGCAGTATAAGGGGCGGCTATGGCTACACCTTC. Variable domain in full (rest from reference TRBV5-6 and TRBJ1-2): DAGVTQSPTHLIKTRGQQVTLRCSPKSGHDTVSWYQQALGQGPQFIFQYYEEEERQRGNFPDRFSGHQFPNYSSELNVNALLLGDSALYLCASSSIRGGYGYTFGSGTRLTVV.

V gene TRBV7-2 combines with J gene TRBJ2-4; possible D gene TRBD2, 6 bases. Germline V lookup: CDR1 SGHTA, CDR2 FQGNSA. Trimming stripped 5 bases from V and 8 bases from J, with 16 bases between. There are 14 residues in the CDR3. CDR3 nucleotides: TGTGCCAGCAGCGATAGCGGCCGAGGGGACATTCAGTACTTC. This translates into CASSDSGRGDIQYF.

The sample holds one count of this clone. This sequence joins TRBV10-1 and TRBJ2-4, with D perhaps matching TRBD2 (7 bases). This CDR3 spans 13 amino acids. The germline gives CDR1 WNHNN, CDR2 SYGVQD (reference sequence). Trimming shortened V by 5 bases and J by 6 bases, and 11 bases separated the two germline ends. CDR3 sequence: CASSTGRGNIQYF. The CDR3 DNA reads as TGCGCCAGCAGTACAGGGAGGGGAAACATTCAGTACTTC.

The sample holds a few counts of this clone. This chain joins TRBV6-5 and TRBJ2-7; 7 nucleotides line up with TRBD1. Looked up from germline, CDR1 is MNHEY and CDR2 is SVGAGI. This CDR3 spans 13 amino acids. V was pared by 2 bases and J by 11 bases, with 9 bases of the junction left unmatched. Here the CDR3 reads CASSYGTALEEYF. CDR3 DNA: TGTGCCAGCAGTTACGGGACAGCCCTTGAGGAGTACTTC.

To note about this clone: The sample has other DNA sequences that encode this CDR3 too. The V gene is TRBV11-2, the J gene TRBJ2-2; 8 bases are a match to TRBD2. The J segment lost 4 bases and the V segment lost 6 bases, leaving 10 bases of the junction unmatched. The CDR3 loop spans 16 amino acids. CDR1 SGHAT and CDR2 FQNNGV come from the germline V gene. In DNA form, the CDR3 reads TGTGCCAGCAGTTTAAGAATAGCGGGACGCACCGGGGAGCTGTTTTTT. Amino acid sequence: CASSLRIAGRTGELFF.

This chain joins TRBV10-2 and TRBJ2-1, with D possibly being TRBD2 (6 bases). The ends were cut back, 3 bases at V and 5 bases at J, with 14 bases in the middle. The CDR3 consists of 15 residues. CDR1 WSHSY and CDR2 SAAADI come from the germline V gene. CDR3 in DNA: TGCGCCAGCAGTGATGGTACTGCGGGGAACAATGAGCAGTTCTTC. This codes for CASSDGTAGNNEQFF.

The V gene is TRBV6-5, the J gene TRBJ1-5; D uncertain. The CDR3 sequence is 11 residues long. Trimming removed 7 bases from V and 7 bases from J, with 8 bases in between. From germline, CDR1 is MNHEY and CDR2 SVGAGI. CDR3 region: CASNQEQPQHF. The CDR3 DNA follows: TGTGCCAGCAACCAGGAACAGCCCCAGCATTTT.

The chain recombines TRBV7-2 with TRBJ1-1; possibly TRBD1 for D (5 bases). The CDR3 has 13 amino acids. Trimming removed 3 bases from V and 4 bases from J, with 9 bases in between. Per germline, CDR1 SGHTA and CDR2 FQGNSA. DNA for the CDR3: TGTGCCAGCAGCTTTGGGGCGAGCACTGAAGCTTTCTTT. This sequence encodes CASSFGASTEAFF.

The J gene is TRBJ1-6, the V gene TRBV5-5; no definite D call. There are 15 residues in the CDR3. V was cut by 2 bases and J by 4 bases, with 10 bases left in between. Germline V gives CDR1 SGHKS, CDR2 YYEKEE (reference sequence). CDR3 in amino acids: CASSLSAGYNSPLHF. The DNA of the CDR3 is TGTGCCAGCAGCTTAAGCGCGGGTTATAATTCACCCCTCCACTTT.